A selection of T cell receptor beta chains follows, all from one sample in a study of beta chain features in type 1 diabetes. The method was immunoSEQ multiplex PCR; TCRdb's version includes in-frame clones alone and lacks a portion of them. The repertoire holds 500,000 to 800,000 clones, with under 15% as singletons. The sequenced sample was naive CD4+ T cells from blood. Receptor source: a man aged 25-40 years with type 1 diabetes. Both conserved end residues are part of each CDR3. The D gene is left open where the match is weak. For some rows the clone size is stated as once, few or many, or as a class when expanded; others skip it.

v_gene	d_gene	j_gene	abundance	CDR3nt	CDR3aa
TRBV7-2	.	TRBJ2-7	.	TGTGCCAGCAGCACAGGCGAGGGCAGCTCCTACGAGCAGTACTTC	CASSTGEGSSYEQYF
TRBV10-3	TRBD1	TRBJ2-1	.	TGTGCCATCAGTGCGGGACAGACTTACAATGAGCAGTTCTTC	CAISAGQTYNEQFF
TRBV5-1	TRBD2	TRBJ2-1	.	TGCGCCAGCAGCTTGGGGACTAGCGGGGGTGGCTCCTACAATGAGCAGTTCTTC	CASSLGTSGGGSYNEQFF
TRBV25-1	.	TRBJ1-6	.	TGTGCCAGCAGTACCAGGGAGAATAATTCACCCCTCCACTTT	CASSTRENNSPLHF
TRBV11-1	TRBD1	TRBJ2-3	.	TGTGCCAGCAGTTCCGACAGGGGCAGATTGGATACGCAGTATTTT	CASSSDRGRLDTQYF
TRBV5-1	.	TRBJ2-3	few	TGCGCCAGCAGCGTCTCCCAGGGGGGGCCCCGCACAGATACGCAGTATTTT	CASSVSQGGPRTDTQYF
TRBV5-1	.	TRBJ1-4	.	TGCGCCAGCAGCTTGTCCCAGGGGATGAATGAAAAACTGTTTTTT	CASSLSQGMNEKLFF
TRBV7-3	.	TRBJ2-3	.	TGTGCCAGCAGCCTCCGGGGGAGCACAGATACGCAGTATTTT	CASSLRGSTDTQYF
TRBV10-3	TRBD1	TRBJ2-5	few	TGTGCCATCAGCGGACAGGGGCGAGGAGAGACCCAGTACTTC	CAISGQGRGETQYF
TRBV5-4	.	TRBJ1-1	.	TGTGCCAGCAGCGTTGATCGGAACACTGAAGCTTTCTTT	CASSVDRNTEAFF
TRBV5-1	.	TRBJ2-2	.	TGCGCCAGCAGCCCGGGCGGGCTTAACACCGGGGAGCTGTTTTTT	CASSPGGLNTGELFF
TRBV18	.	TRBJ1-2	.	TGTGCCAGCTCACCAGCGTCACGCGGCTACACCTTC	CASSPASRGYTF
TRBV5-6	.	TRBJ2-7	.	TGTGCCAGCAGCTTGGCGGGAACCTACGAGCAGTACTTC	CASSLAGTYEQYF
TRBV7-2	.	TRBJ1-2	.	TGTGCCAGCAGCTTACCCGGAACCTATGGCTACACCTTC	CASSLPGTYGYTF
TRBV6-5	TRBD1	TRBJ2-7	few	TGTGCCAGCAGTCCGGACAGGGAACGGTCCGAGCAGTACTTC	CASSPDRERSEQYF
TRBV7-9	.	TRBJ1-4	few	TGTGCCAGCAGCTTAGCGCTCGAGAAGAATGAAAAACTGTTTTTT	CASSLALEKNEKLFF
TRBV18	.	TRBJ2-5	.	TGTGCCAGCTCACCGCAGAACAGTCAAGAGACCCAGTACTTC	CASSPQNSQETQYF
TRBV6-5	.	TRBJ1-1	.	TGTGCCGCGCTACCCAGAACTGAAGCTTTCTTT	CAALPRTEAFF
TRBV19	.	TRBJ1-4	few	TGTGCCAGTAGTGTACGGGACACAAGTAATGAAAAACTGTTTTTT	CASSVRDTSNEKLFF
TRBV9	.	TRBJ1-5	few	TGTGCCAGCAGCGTAGGACCAAAGGATCAGCCCCAGCATTTT	CASSVGPKDQPQHF
TRBV7-2	.	TRBJ2-7	few	TGTGCCAGCAGCCCCCCGGACGGTCGGGAGCAGTACTTC	CASSPPDGREQYF
TRBV4-3	TRBD1	TRBJ2-2	.	TGCGCCAGCAGCCGGGACAGGGAATTGACCGGGGAGCTGTTTTTT	CASSRDRELTGELFF
TRBV6-5	TRBD1	TRBJ2-3	few	TGTGCCAGCAGTCGGACAGGGGTACGACATACGCAGTATTTT	CASSRTGVRHTQYF
TRBV10-1	.	TRBJ1-6	few	TGCGCCAGCGACGGGGCCTATAATTCACCCCTCCACTTT	CASDGAYNSPLHF
TRBV30	.	TRBJ1-5	.	TGTGCCTGGAGTCACGATAGCAATCAGCCCCAGCATTTT	CAWSHDSNQPQHF
TRBV7-2	TRBD2	TRBJ2-7	.	TGTGCCAGCAGCTCAGGATTGACTAGCGGGGGTTACGAGCAGTACTTC	CASSSGLTSGGYEQYF
TRBV5-4	TRBD2	TRBJ2-1	few	TGTGCCAGCAGCGCCGGACTAGCGGGGAGCACATACAATGAGCAGTTCTTC	CASSAGLAGSTYNEQFF
TRBV7-2	.	TRBJ1-4	.	TGTGCCAGCAGCGCGGACCCCGCGGCTAATGAAAAACTGTTTTTT	CASSADPAANEKLFF
TRBV4-2	.	TRBJ2-1	few	TGTGCCAGCAGCCAAGAAAGAAGGGGGGCCCATGAGCAGTTCTTC	CASSQERRGAHEQFF
TRBV28	TRBD1	TRBJ1-6	few	TGTGCCAGCAGTTTGCAGCGGGGGACAGGGGATTCACCCCTCCACTTT	CASSLQRGTGDSPLHF
TRBV30	.	TRBJ1-4	few	TGTGCCTGGAGAACAGGATCAACTAATGAAAAACTGTTTTTT	CAWRTGSTNEKLFF
TRBV7-2	TRBD1	TRBJ2-6	.	TGTGCCAGCAGCTCTATTCAGGGGGCGAATGGGGCCAACGTCCTGACTTTC	CASSSIQGANGANVLTF
TRBV28	.	TRBJ1-2	.	TGTGCCAGCAGTTTACCGTCCTATGGCTACACCTTC	CASSLPSYGYTF
TRBV7-2	.	TRBJ2-6	.	TGTGCCAGCAGCTTAACGTCGGCAGAAGCTGGGGCCAACGTCCTGACTTTC	CASSLTSAEAGANVLTF
TRBV18	.	TRBJ1-6	.	TGTGCCAGCTCACTCAAGGGTGGGGACTCCAGCTCCTATAATTCACCCCTCCACTTT	CASSLKGGDSSSYNSPLHF
TRBV4-1	.	TRBJ2-1	.	TGCGCCAGCAGCCAACCCCGGGCGACGGACGAGCAGTTCTTC	CASSQPRATDEQFF
TRBV7-8	.	TRBJ2-6	.	TGTGCCAGCAGCCCGAGACGACAGGTGCCATTTTCTGGGGCCAACGTCCTGACTTTC	CASSPRRQVPFSGANVLTF
TRBV7-9	.	TRBJ2-3	few	TGTGCCAGCAGCTTTGGACTCAGCACAGATACGCAGTATTTT	CASSFGLSTDTQYF
TRBV4-3	TRBD2	TRBJ2-3	few	TGCGCCAGCAGCCAGCTAGCGGGGGGCACAGATACGCAGTATTTT	CASSQLAGGTDTQYF
TRBV18	TRBD1	TRBJ2-2	.	TGTGCCAGCTCACCAGGGACAGGGTACACCGGGGAGCTGTTTTTT	CASSPGTGYTGELFF
TRBV7-2	TRBD1	TRBJ2-1	.	TGTGCCAGCAGCTTAGTTCCGGGACAGGGTAACTCCTACAATGAGCAGTTCTTC	CASSLVPGQGNSYNEQFF
TRBV9	TRBD1	TRBJ2-7	.	TGTGCCAGCAGCGTGGGACAGGGTGTCTACGAGCAGTACTTC	CASSVGQGVYEQYF
TRBV29-1	.	TRBJ2-1	.	TGCAGCGTTGAAGAACAGGTTAACAATGAGCAGTTCTTC	CSVEEQVNNEQFF